This T cell receptor (beta chain) was observed in a study of glioma-infiltrating T cells after dendritic cell vaccination. The wider study: Treatment, given 2003 to 2012, was autologous tumor lysate-pulsed dendritic cell vaccination. Three intradermal dendritic cell vaccine injections were given every two weeks.

The time point: after dendritic cell vaccination, including at tumor progression/relapse. No glioblastoma patient carried an isocitrate dehydrogenase mutation. Profiling relied on immunoSEQ multiplex PCR, and the TCRdb table lists in-frame clones only, not all of them. Found here are around 87,000 clones, over 80% of them singletons; the top ten hold less than 7%. CDR3 length: 16 residues. Unmatched junction bases numbered 9, after V lost 1 base and J lost 7 bases. Germline CDR1 SGHAT, CDR2 FQNNGV. This chain links TRBV11-2 with TRBJ1-4, with TRBD1 matching 7 bases. Sequenced here: blood, sampled after dendritic cell vaccination. The clonotype originates from a human donor with glioblastoma. CDR3 sequence (DNA): TGTGCCAGCAGCTTAGGCCCAAACAGGGGCGGTGAAAAACTGTTTTTT. Protein sequence: CASSLGPNRGGEKLFF.